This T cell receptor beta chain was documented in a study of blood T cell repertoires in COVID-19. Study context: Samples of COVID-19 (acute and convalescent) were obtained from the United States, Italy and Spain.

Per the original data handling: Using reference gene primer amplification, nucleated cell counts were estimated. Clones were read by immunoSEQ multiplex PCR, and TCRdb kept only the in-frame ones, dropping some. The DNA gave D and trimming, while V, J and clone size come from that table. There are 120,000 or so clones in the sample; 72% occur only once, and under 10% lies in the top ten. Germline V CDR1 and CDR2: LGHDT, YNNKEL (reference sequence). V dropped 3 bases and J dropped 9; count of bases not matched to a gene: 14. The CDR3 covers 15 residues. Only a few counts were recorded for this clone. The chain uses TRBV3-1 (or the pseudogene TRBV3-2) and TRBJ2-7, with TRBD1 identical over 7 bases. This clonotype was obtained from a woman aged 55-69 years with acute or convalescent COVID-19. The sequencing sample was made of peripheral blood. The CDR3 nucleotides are TGTGCCAGCAGCCAGGCTACCGGGACAGCCCCCGGGCAGTACTTC. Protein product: CASSQATGTAPGQYF.